The rows below give T cell receptor beta chains drawn from one sample of a study of brain T cells in children with intractable seizures. Only in-frame clones appear in the TCRdb table, and some are missing; sequencing was by immunoSEQ multiplex PCR. The repertoire consists of a few thousand clones, with around 90% occurring once and the leading ten covering 1.5% to 2%. The sample consisted of resected brain tissue, taken at surgery. Receptor source: a boy under three years old with focal cortical dysplasia and intractable seizures. Each CDR3 is given with its conserved first and last residue. Each record gives: clone size, J gene, V gene, D gene, CDR3 DNA, CDR3 protein. D genes are given only for firm matches. Clone size is stated in some rows and not others, as once, few, many or a class when expanded.

. | TRBJ1-6 | TRBV6-6 | . | TGTGCCAGCAGTTACAACTCCTATAATTCACCCCTCCACTTT | CASSYNSYNSPLHF
. | TRBJ2-3 | TRBV5-4 | . | TGTGCCAGCAGCTTGGGTCAACTAGCCGGGAAGGATACGCAGTATTTT | CASSLGQLAGKDTQYF
. | TRBJ2-3 | TRBV7-2 | TRBD2 | TGTGCCAGCAGCTTAAAGGAGCCCCGACTAGCGGGGGATACGCAGTATTTT | CASSLKEPRLAGDTQYF
. | TRBJ2-7 | TRBV6-2/TRBV6-3 | . | TGTGCCAGCAGTCAGGGACGGTCCGATTTCGAGCAGTACTTC | CASSQGRSDFEQYF
. | TRBJ2-7 | TRBV5-6 | . | TGTGCCAGCAGCTTGGTAGGGGCCGAGCAGTACTTC | CASSLVGAEQYF
. | TRBJ2-5 | TRBV29-1 | . | TGCAGCGTTGCCCATGGGTTAGAAGAGACCCAGTACTTC | CSVAHGLEETQYF
. | TRBJ1-2 | TRBV14 | TRBD1 | TGTGCCAGCAGCGCAACCGGGACAGCCGTATTTAGCTATGGCTACACCTTC | CASSATGTAVFSYGYTF
. | TRBJ2-7 | TRBV4-1 | . | TGCGCCAGCAGCCATGACCAGGGTGGCTACGAGCAGTACTTC | CASSHDQGGYEQYF
. | TRBJ2-1 | TRBV19 | TRBD2 | TGTGCCAGTAGTAGGTTTCGGACTAGCGGGAGCTATGAGCAGTTCTTC | CASSRFRTSGSYEQFF
. | TRBJ2-2 | TRBV20-1 | . | TGCAGTGCTATCGTAGCCGGGGAGCTGTTTTTT | CSAIVAGELFF
. | TRBJ2-3 | TRBV11-2 | . | TGTGCCAGCAGCTTAGCTAACACAGATACGCAGTATTTT | CASSLANTDTQYF
. | TRBJ2-7 | TRBV6-2/TRBV6-3 | TRBD1 | TGTGCCAGCAGTTACACCGACAGGGATGAGCAGTACTTC | CASSYTDRDEQYF
. | TRBJ1-4 | TRBV13 | TRBD1 | TGTGCCAGCAGCCCCCAGGGGGAGGAAAAACTGTTTTTT | CASSPQGEEKLFF
few | TRBJ1-6 | TRBV27 | TRBD1 | TGTGCCAGCAGTTTAAACCGGGACAGGGAATATTATTCACCCCTCCACTTT | CASSLNRDREYYSPLHF
once | TRBJ1-1 | TRBV29-1 | TRBD1 | TGCAGCGCGGGACAGGGCACTGAAGCTTTCTTT | CSAGQGTEAFF
few | TRBJ1-6 | TRBV4-2 | . | TGTGCCAGCAGCCAACAGGGATATAATTCACCCCTCCACTTT | CASSQQGYNSPLHF